Given below is one TCR beta chain in context. What it binds is not known. This entry is derived from a study of regulatory T cells in long-lasting Graves disease. The wider study: Over 5 years of antithyroid drugs with positive TSH receptor antibodies was taken to mean persistent Graves' disease.

The CDR3 is 15 amino acids. Trimming shortened V by 7 bases and J by 6 bases, and 18 bases separated the two germline ends. Germline V gene data show CDR1 as MNHEY and CDR2 as SVGEGT. Study conclusions and caveats: Persistent cases of Graves' showed reduced TCR diversity relative to newly diagnosed patients.

Time point given: persistent/refractory GD, antithyroid drugs over 5 years with positive TRAb. Extracted RNA from PBMCs served as the source of the TCR library. American Thyroid Association guidelines defined Graves' disease diagnosis. From an endocrinology department in Xi'an, China, came the patients. Relying on iRepertoire HTBI primers and Arm-PCR of CDR3 regions, the team built TCR beta libraries. TCRdb fed the multiplex PCR reads into MiXCR, producing one record per CDR3 protein. The sample lists 300,000 to 400,000 distinct CDR3 sequences; 20% were seen once. This sample comprised peripheral blood mononuclear cells (PBMCs), obtained when the disease was refractory, from a patient treated with antithyroid drugs. The J gene is TRBJ2-2, the V gene TRBV6-2 or TRBV6-3, with a possible D match to TRBD2 (5 bases). The receptor was derived from a female donor with Graves disease. The CDR3 nucleotides are TGTGCCAGCACCGACTCGGGGTCCCCGGCCGGGGAGCTGTTTTTT. Its translation is CASTDSGSPAGELFF.